The 27 T cell receptor beta chains listed next were all sequenced from one sample in a study of blood T cell repertoires in COVID-19. Repertoires were generated with immunoSEQ multiplex PCR, while TCRdb's copy carries only in-frame clones and drops some. The sample has fewer than 350,000 clones; around 88% are singletons. The specimen sequenced was peripheral blood. These receptor sequences come from a woman younger than 45 who had recovered from COVID-19.

The V call is TRBV10-1, the J call TRBJ2-3; 7 bases are shared with TRBD2. Germline V lookup: CDR1 WNHNN, CDR2 SYGVQD (reference sequence). This CDR3 region has 14 residues. Trimming removed 3 bases from V and 2 bases from J; junction bases left unmatched: 2. CDR3 protein: CASSDGTNTDTQYF. The DNA of the CDR3 is TGCGCCAGCAGTGACGGGACTAACACAGATACGCAGTATTTT.

The V and J genes are TRBV5-6 and TRBJ1-3; TRBD1 matches 7 bases. V was clipped by 3 bases and J by 0 bases; unmatched bases: 15. The CDR3 has 19 amino acids. Germline V lookup: CDR1 SGHDT, CDR2 YYEEEE. In nucleotides, the CDR3 is TGTGCCAGCAGCTATGGCCCCGGTCTGGGACAGTACTCTGGAAACACCATATATTTT. Translation: CASSYGPGLGQYSGNTIYF. The whole variable domain, filled in from reference TRBV5-6 and TRBJ1-3, reads DAGVTQSPTHLIKTRGQQVTLRCSPKSGHDTVSWYQQALGQGPQFIFQYYEEEERQRGNFPDRFSGHQFPNYSSELNVNALLLGDSALYLCASSYGPGLGQYSGNTIYFGEGSWLTVV.

This chain joins TRBV2 and TRBJ2-4, with 9 nucleotides matching TRBD1. The ends lost 7 bases at V and 8 bases at J; junction bases unmatched: 6. Germline CDR1 and CDR2: SNHLY and FYNNEI. This CDR3 is 13 amino acids long. The CDR3 region has the DNA TGTGCCAGCACCGGACAGGGGAGGGACATTCAGTACTTC. This translates into CASTGQGRDIQYF.

This chain links TRBV30 with TRBJ1-3; no clear D gene. The CDR3 is 12 residues long. The germline V gene has CDR1 GTSNPN and CDR2 SVGIG (reference sequence). Trimming shortened V by 0 bases and J by 7 bases, and 7 bases separated the two germline ends. The CDR3 spells CAWSVSVNTIYF. The CDR3 region has the DNA TGTGCCTGGAGTGTTTCCGTGAACACCATATATTTT.

This clone was detected only once. The chain is built from TRBV10-3 and TRBJ2-6, with D hard to call. The CDR3 has 15 residues. Germline V gives CDR1 ENHRY, CDR2 SYGVKD. V was cut by 0 bases and J by 3 bases, with 6 bases left in between. DNA for the CDR3: TGTGCCATCAGTGAGTCGTCGGGTGGGGCCAACGTCCTGACTTTC. This codes for CAISESSGGANVLTF.

The gene calls are TRBV14 and TRBJ2-3; D may be TRBD1 (6 bases). V was pared by 4 bases and J by 6 bases, with 14 bases between. Per the germline V gene, CDR1 is SGHDN and CDR2 is FVKESK. The CDR3 contains 14 residues. The chain's CDR3 is CASSPIFTGDTQYF. CDR3 DNA sequence: TGTGCCAGCAGCCCGATCTTCACAGGGGATACGCAGTATTTT.

This clone was counted once. The V and J genes are TRBV29-1 and TRBJ2-2; TRBD1 is a possible D gene (6 bases). The CDR3 totals 16 residues. Trimming cost V 5 bases and J 1 base, with 17 bases left between them. From germline, CDR1 is SQVTM and CDR2 ANQGSEA. The CDR3 coding sequence is TGCAGCGTTCCGACCTCTCCGGGACAGAACACCGGGGAGCTGTTTTTT. Translated, it gives CSVPTSPGQNTGELFF.

The chain links TRBV11-3 to TRBJ2-1; 8 nucleotides match TRBD1. CDR1 is SGHNT, CDR2 YENEEA, per germline. The CDR3 has 15 residues. Trimming cost V 1 base and J 6 bases; bases outside gene matches: 5. CDR3 DNA sequence: TGTGCCAGCAGCTTAGTTGGGACAGGAGGCAATGAGCAGTTCTTC. Translated, it gives CASSLVGTGGNEQFF.

The J gene is TRBJ2-7, the V gene TRBV6-5; maybe TRBD2 (5 bases). CDR1 MNHEY and CDR2 SVGAGI come from the germline V gene. Trimming removed 6 bases from V and 8 bases from J, with 17 bases in between. This CDR3 is 13 amino acids long. CDR3 sequence reads: CASSQSDVGKQYF. As DNA, the CDR3 is TGTGCCAGCAGCCAAAGTGATGTCGGGAAGCAGTACTTC.

The chain has TRBV7-8 and TRBJ1-1, with D possibly being TRBD1 (5 bases). The CDR3 spans 14 residues. Trimming pared 5 bases from V and 6 bases from J, leaving 16 bases between. Germline assignment: CDR1 SGHVS and CDR2 FQNEAQ. The CDR3 protein is CASSADLQGPEAFF. The CDR3 DNA sequence: TGTGCCAGCAGCGCGGATCTCCAGGGCCCTGAAGCTTTCTTT.

V and J are TRBV5-4 and TRBJ1-4; 8 bases align to TRBD1. Germline CDR1 SGHNT, CDR2 YYREEE (reference sequence). Trimming cost V 4 bases and J 6 bases; bases outside gene matches: 8. The CDR3 is made up of 15 amino acids. The CDR3 DNA follows: TGTGCCAGCAGCATAGACAGGGGCGGGGATGAAAAACTGTTTTTT. It encodes CASSIDRGGDEKLFF.

The V call is TRBV9, the J call TRBJ2-7, with TRBD1 matching over 9 bases. Trimming cost V 4 bases and J 5 bases; bases outside gene matches: 10. The CDR3 is made up of 15 amino acids. CDR1 and CDR2 (germline): SGDLS, YYNGEE. For the CDR3, the DNA is TGTGCCAGCAGCCCCCGGGACAGGGTATACGACGAGCAGTACTTC. Translation: CASSPRDRVYDEQYF.

The chain uses TRBV29-1 and TRBJ2-3, with a tentative D call TRBD2 (5 bases). The CDR3 covers 14 residues. CDR1 and CDR2 (germline): SQVTM, ANQGSEA. Trimming cost V 6 bases and J 3 bases, with 16 bases left between them. The CDR3 DNA is TGCAGCGTGACCGGGGTTTCGAAAACAGATACGCAGTATTTT. Amino acids: CSVTGVSKTDTQYF.

This chain uses TRBV19 with TRBJ1-3, with D possibly matching TRBD1 (5 bases). The V end was cut by 3 bases, the J end by 2 bases, with 11 bases between. The CDR3 loop spans 15 amino acids. Germline V gives CDR1 LNHDA, CDR2 SQIVND (reference sequence). In DNA, the CDR3 is TGTGCCAGTAGTATGGGGGGTTCAGCTGGAAACACCATATATTTT. This gives the protein CASSMGGSAGNTIYF.

The rearrangement uses TRBV11-2 and TRBJ2-6, with 7 bases lining up with TRBD2. CDR1 is SGHAT, CDR2 FQNNGV, per germline. V lost 0 bases, J lost 0 bases, and 2 bases stayed unmatched. This CDR3 contains 17 residues. The CDR3 DNA reads TGTGCCAGCAGCTTAGAGGGGGGGAGCTCTGGGGCCAACGTCCTGACTTTC. Translating it yields CASSLEGGSSGANVLTF.

The chain links TRBV27 to TRBJ1-5, with a tentative D call TRBD1 (5 bases). The germline CDR1 and CDR2 sequences are MNHEY and SMNVEV (reference sequence). V shed 6 bases and J shed 5 bases, with 17 bases lying between them. This CDR3 comprises 15 residues. The CDR3 DNA is TGTGCCAGCAGCTTCCTCGGGGGAAGGGATCAGCCCCAGCATTTT. Translation gives CASSFLGGRDQPQHF.

The chain carries TRBV7-9 and TRBJ2-7; possible D gene TRBD2, 5 bases. The ends were cut back, 5 bases at V and 3 bases at J, with 11 bases in the middle. The germline V gene has CDR1 SEHNR and CDR2 FQNEAQ (reference sequence). The CDR3 runs 13 residues. The CDR3 coding sequence is TGTGCCAGCAGCCTACTAGGGAGCTACGAGCAGTACTTC. Its protein is CASSLLGSYEQYF. Combining the CDR3 with reference TRBV7-9 and TRBJ2-7 gives the whole variable domain DTGVSQNPRHKITKRGQNVTFRCDPISEHNRLYWYRQTLGQGPEFLTYFQNEAQLEKSRLLSDRFSAERPKGSFSTLEIQRTEQGDSAMYLCASSLLGSYEQYFGPGTRLTVT.

CDR3 nucleotide sequence: TGTGCCAGCTCAACAGGGGGCGCGTGGACAGATACGCAGTATTTT. It yields the protein CASSTGGAWTDTQYF. The rearrangement links TRBV5-4 to TRBJ2-3; 9 bases fit TRBD1. The CDR3 is 15 residues long. After removal of 7 bases from V and 3 bases from J, the junction contained 9 bases not matched to a gene. Germline CDR1 is SGHNT and CDR2 is YYREEE (reference sequence).

On this clone itself: Different DNA sequences within this sample yield the same CDR3. V gene TRBV28 combines with J gene TRBJ2-1; 7 bases match TRBD2. The CDR3 runs to 15 residues. J lost 6 bases, V lost 3 bases, and 8 bases had no gene match. Germline CDR1 MDHEN, CDR2 SYDVKM. Here the CDR3 reads CASSFRGTTSNEQFF. In nucleotides, the CDR3 is TGTGCCAGCAGTTTTCGGGGGACTACATCCAATGAGCAGTTCTTC. Using reference TRBV28 and TRBJ2-1 for the parts outside the CDR3, the full variable domain is DVKVTQSSRYLVKRTGEKVFLECVQDMDHENMFWYRQDPGLGLRLIYFSYDVKMKEKGDIPEGYSVSREKKERFSLILESASTNQTSMYLCASSFRGTTSNEQFFGPGTRLTVL.

V usage is TRBV27 and J usage is TRBJ2-7; 8 nucleotides align to TRBD2. The germline V gene has CDR1 MNHEY and CDR2 SMNVEV (reference sequence). J was trimmed by 1 base and V by 0 bases; bases with no gene match: 2. CDR3 length: 15 amino acids. In DNA form, the CDR3 reads TGTGCCAGCAGTTTATCAGCGGGAGTGTCCTACGAGCAGTACTTC. Its protein is CASSLSAGVSYEQYF.

The gene calls are TRBV10-3 and TRBJ1-1; 7 nucleotides agree with TRBD1. Per germline, CDR1 ENHRY and CDR2 SYGVKD. The CDR3 covers 14 residues. V lost 10 bases to trimming and J lost 1 base; unmatched junction nucleotides: 9. The CDR3 DNA reads as TGTGCCACGGGGGACAGACCTCAGAACACTGAAGCTTTCTTT. It is translated as CATGDRPQNTEAFF.

This clone showed up just once. This rearrangement joins TRBV10-3 to TRBJ2-2, with D possibly TRBD2 on 6 matching bases. The CDR3 consists of 15 residues. The V and J ends lost 8 bases and 6 bases respectively, with 19 bases between them. Germline assignment: CDR1 ENHRY and CDR2 SYGVKD. The CDR3, as DNA: TGTGCCATCCGACGGGAGTCTAGGGCTGCCGGGGAGCTGTTTTTT. As protein: CAIRRESRAAGELFF.

V gene TRBV11-1 combines with J gene TRBJ2-5; 8 nucleotides agree with TRBD2. CDR1 SGHAT and CDR2 FQDESV come from the germline V gene (reference sequence). This CDR3 has 15 amino acids. The V gene end was trimmed by 5 bases and the J gene end by 2 bases; junction bases not matched to a gene: 7. The CDR3 DNA sequence: TGTGCCAGCAGCAGTAGCGGGGTCCTTCAAGAGACCCAGTACTTC. Translating gives CASSSSGVLQETQYF.

J is TRBJ1-1 and V is TRBV19, with D possibly matching TRBD1 (5 bases). Germline assignment: CDR1 LNHDA and CDR2 SQIVND (reference sequence). Trimming took 7 bases from V and 5 from J, leaving 17 bases between them. The CDR3 extends over 14 amino acids. In nucleotides, the CDR3 is TGTGCCAGTAACCGACAGTCTTCGTCGACTGAAGCTTTCTTT. This sequence encodes CASNRQSSSTEAFF.

This chain connects TRBV19 to TRBJ2-3; the D is unclear. Trimming stripped 1 base from V and 2 bases from J, with 13 bases between. The CDR3 covers 16 residues. Per the germline V gene, CDR1 is LNHDA and CDR2 is SQIVND (reference sequence). The CDR3 sequence is CASSIGPLNFTDTQYF. The DNA of the CDR3 is TGTGCCAGTAGTATAGGACCACTAAACTTCACAGATACGCAGTATTTT.

The chain joins TRBV3-1 (or the pseudogene TRBV3-2) to TRBJ1-2, with TRBD1 identical over 9 bases. With V trimmed by 5 bases and J by 8 bases, 3 bases remained unmatched. This CDR3 is 12 amino acids long. Germline V lookup: CDR1 LGHDT, CDR2 YNNKEL (reference sequence). The CDR3 reads CASSGTGQGYTF. The CDR3 bases are TGTGCCAGCAGCGGGACAGGGCAAGGCTACACCTTC.

The CDR3 sequence is CASGLVTRALEKLFF. The CDR3 DNA reads TGTGCTAGTGGTTTGGTAACCAGGGCCCTAGAAAAACTGTTTTTT. This chain joins TRBV12-5 and TRBJ1-4; weak D call: TRBD1 (5 bases). The ends were cut back, 0 bases at V and 8 bases at J, with 13 bases in the middle. The length of the CDR3 is 15 residues. Germline V gives CDR1 LGHNT, CDR2 FRNRAP.